Each of the 26 T cell receptor beta chains below was sequenced from the same sample in a study of cytomegalovirus exposure and HLA in healthy donors. Primers for the PCR totalled 60 Vbeta and 13 Jbeta. Sequencing was performed with immunoSEQ multiplex PCR; in TCRdb, only in-frame clones are kept and a portion is missing. The sample lists around 160,000 clones, around 83% occurring once. The sample taken for sequencing was PBMCs. These receptors were collected from a male donor in good health and CMV-seropositive.

The chain has TRBV7-2 and TRBJ1-1; D remains unclear. The germline gives CDR1 SGHTA, CDR2 FQGNSA. The CDR3 contains 15 residues. V was clipped by 5 bases and J by 4 bases, with 17 bases between them. The CDR3 here is CASSPGWAAITEAFF. In DNA form, the CDR3 reads TGTGCCAGCAGCCCAGGATGGGCCGCGATCACTGAAGCTTTCTTT.

J is TRBJ2-1 and V is TRBV5-3, with D possibly matching TRBD1 (5 bases). TRBV5-3 is an open reading frame, and its role is uncertain. This CDR3 comprises 17 residues. V shed 3 bases and J shed 3 bases, with 19 bases lying between them. The CDR3 here is CARSSDKVRFYYNEQFF. In DNA form, the CDR3 reads TGTGCCAGAAGCTCGGACAAGGTCCGGTTCTACTACAATGAGCAGTTCTTC.

The rearrangement links TRBV25-1 to TRBJ2-7; TRBD1 aligns across 10 bases. Unmatched junction bases numbered 9, after V lost 10 bases and J lost 3 bases. There are 14 residues in the CDR3. The germline V gene encodes CDR1 MGHDK and CDR2 SYGVNS. The CDR3 bases are TGTGCCACCCAGACCGACAGGGGGCTCTACGAGCAGTACTTC. This translates into CATQTDRGLYEQYF.

The V call is TRBV13, the J call TRBJ2-2; TRBD2 is a possible D gene (6 bases). The ends were cut back, 0 bases at V and 10 bases at J, with 12 bases in the middle. Germline V CDR1 and CDR2: PRHDT, FYEKMQ (reference sequence). This CDR3 comprises 14 residues. Here the CDR3 DNA reads TGTGCCAGCAGCTTAGGGGGACTGAGCCCGGAGCTGTTTTTT. It is translated as CASSLGGLSPELFF.

The CDR3: CASSWGGSGYNEQFF. The CDR3 DNA reads TGTGCCAGCAGCTGGGGGGGGTCGGGATACAATGAGCAGTTCTTC. The J gene is TRBJ2-1, the V gene TRBV13; 7 bases are a match to TRBD2. CDR3 size: 15 residues. Germline lookup yields CDR1 PRHDT and CDR2 FYEKMQ (reference sequence). After removal of 4 bases from V and 4 bases from J, the junction contained 7 bases not matched to a gene.

The chain links TRBV5-4 to TRBJ1-2; 8 bases are shared with TRBD1. Per germline, CDR1 SGHNT and CDR2 YYREEE (reference sequence). V was pared by 5 bases and J by 4 bases, with 4 bases of the junction left unmatched. CDR3 length equals 13 residues. Here the CDR3 DNA reads TGTGCCAGCAGTTTTGACAGGGGCTATGGCTACACCTTC. This gives the protein CASSFDRGYGYTF.

Note on this clone: This same CDR3 is encoded by further DNA sequences in the sample. CDR3 residues: CASSDRGDTIYF. CDR3 DNA sequence: TGCGCCAGCAGTGACCGGGGTGACACCATATATTTT. The V call is TRBV10-1, the J call TRBJ1-3, with D unresolved. The germline V and J ends were trimmed by 3 bases and 8 bases, with 8 bases remaining between them. Germline V gives CDR1 WNHNN, CDR2 SYGVQD (reference sequence). The CDR3 loop spans 12 amino acids.

This clone has just a few counts. The rearrangement joins TRBV27 to TRBJ2-1; 12 positions agree with TRBD2. Germline CDR1 and CDR2: MNHEY and SMNVEV (reference sequence). The CDR3 loop spans 17 amino acids. With 6 bases clipped from V and 0 bases from J, the junction kept 6 bases outside the gene matches. Here the CDR3 DNA reads TGTGCCAGCAGGACTAGCGGGAGTTTCAGCTCCTACAATGAGCAGTTCTTC. It specifies CASRTSGSFSSYNEQFF.

Turning to this clone: Relative to the germline gene, one junction end is altered; a read error may explain this. V is TRBV29-1 and J is TRBJ2-6, with 7 positions matching TRBD1. This CDR3 is 14 amino acids long. CDR1 and CDR2 from the germline V gene are SQVTM and ANQGSEA. The CDR3 region is CSAWDSSGANGLTF. In nucleotides, the CDR3 is TGCAGCGCCTGGGACAGCTCTGGGGCCAACGGCCTGACTTTC.

In its sample, this clone was seen a few times. The CDR3, as DNA: TGTGCCAGCAGCTCGGACTATTTCTCCTACGAGCAGTACTTC. Protein: CASSSDYFSYEQYF. The rearrangement joins TRBV7-2 to TRBJ2-5, with D possibly being TRBD2 (6 bases). The J call is doubtful: the DNA matches TRBJ2-7 better. Germline CDR1 SGHTA, CDR2 FQGNSA. The CDR3 spans 14 residues.

The chain uses TRBV18 and TRBJ2-1; D may be TRBD2 (6 bases). CDR3 length: 16 residues. Germline values: CDR1 KGHSH, CDR2 LQKENI. Deletions cut 0 bases from V and 4 bases from J, with 13 bases between. The CDR3 loop is CASSPPGDWIYNEQFF. The CDR3 DNA is TGTGCCAGCTCACCACCGGGGGACTGGATTTACAATGAGCAGTTCTTC.

The chain employs TRBV28 and TRBJ1-5; perhaps TRBD1 as D (5 bases). The CDR3 spans 14 residues. Between the trimmed V and J ends, which lost 2 bases and 5 bases, there was a span of 10 bases. CDR1 is MDHEN, CDR2 SYDVKM, per germline. CDR3 bases: TGTGCCAGCAGTTTAAGCAGGGTCGATCAGCCCCAGCATTTT. Translated: CASSLSRVDQPQHF.

The gene calls are TRBV4-3 and TRBJ1-4; TRBD1 matches at 12 bases. CDR1 is LGHNA and CDR2 is YSLEER in the germline V gene. V dropped 1 base and J dropped 8; count of bases not matched to a gene: 5. The CDR3 has 16 residues. The CDR3 reads CASSQGGQGATEKLFF. The CDR3 nucleotides read TGCGCCAGCAGCCAAGGGGGACAGGGGGCGACCGAAAAACTGTTTTTT.

CDR3 nucleotide sequence: TGTGCCAGCAGTTCCGGGCCCCAGCATTTT. This gives the protein CASSSGPQHF. V is TRBV28 and J is TRBJ1-5; no clear D gene. V was clipped by 4 bases and J by 9 bases, with 4 bases between them. The CDR3 spans 10 residues. The germline V gene encodes CDR1 MDHEN and CDR2 SYDVKM.

In DNA form, the CDR3 reads TGTGCCAGTACTGTACAGGGGGCGGACTATGGCTACACCTTC. Its protein is CASTVQGADYGYTF. The chain couples TRBV19 to TRBJ1-2, with 9 bases fitting TRBD1. V lost 7 bases to trimming and J lost 3 bases; unmatched junction nucleotides: 6. CDR3 size: 14 residues. Germline V CDR1 and CDR2: LNHDA, SQIVND (reference sequence).

The chain combines TRBV9 with TRBJ2-1, with 10 nucleotides matching TRBD2. V shed 0 bases, J shed 8 bases, and the junction held 14 bases outside the gene matches. Germline lookup yields CDR1 SGDLS and CDR2 YYNGEE. The CDR3 spans 18 residues. In nucleotides, the CDR3 is TGTGCCAGCAGCGTAGGGAAGCGGGAGGGCCTTCTGTGGTATGAGCAGTTCTTC. Translated, it gives CASSVGKREGLLWYEQFF. Full variable domain (rest looked up from reference TRBV9 and TRBJ2-1): DSGVTQTPKHLITATGQRVTLRCSPRSGDLSVYWYQQSLDQGLQFLIQYYNGEERAKGNILERFSAQQFPDLHSELNLSSLELGDSALYFCASSVGKREGLLWYEQFFGPGTRLTVL.

This sequence joins TRBV19 and TRBJ1-5; tentative D call: TRBD1 (5 bases). CDR1 LNHDA and CDR2 SQIVND come from the germline V gene (reference sequence). V gave up 8 bases and J gave up 7 bases, with 18 bases separating them. The CDR3 consists of 14 residues. CDR3 residues: CASCGGMARQPQHF. In DNA form, the CDR3 reads TGTGCCAGTTGCGGGGGGATGGCTCGACAGCCCCAGCATTTT.

V is TRBV15 and J is TRBJ1-1; 8 bases match TRBD1. Germline assignment: CDR1 LNHNV and CDR2 YYDKDF (reference sequence). V lost 3 bases to trimming and J lost 1 base; unmatched junction nucleotides: 1. The CDR3 covers 14 residues. This CDR3 is CATSRGQANTEAFF. CDR3 bases: TGTGCCACCAGCAGGGGACAGGCGAACACTGAAGCTTTCTTT.

The chain uses TRBV28 and TRBJ1-5; the match to TRBD1 covers 12 bases. Germline values: CDR1 MDHEN, CDR2 SYDVKM. Losses at the gene ends were 9 bases for V and 1 base for J; bases not matched to a gene: 13. The CDR3 covers 18 residues. The CDR3: CASDRDRGQVWSNQPQHF. The CDR3 bases are TGTGCCAGTGACCGGGACAGGGGGCAAGTATGGAGCAATCAGCCCCAGCATTTT.

This clone was recorded only once. V gene TRBV6-5 combines with J gene TRBJ1-2; 7 nucleotides align to TRBD1. CDR3 length: 14 amino acids. After removal of 5 bases from V and 2 bases from J, the junction contained 5 bases not matched to a gene. Per germline, CDR1 MNHEY and CDR2 SVGAGI. CDR3 amino acids: CASSLQTGNYGYTF. The CDR3 nucleotides read TGTGCCAGCAGTCTCCAGACAGGGAACTATGGCTACACCTTC.

This rearrangement joins TRBV5-1 to TRBJ1-3, with 9 positions matching TRBD1. Trimming removed 4 bases from V and 0 bases from J; junction bases left unmatched: 8. Germline assignment: CDR1 SGHRS and CDR2 YFSETQ. The CDR3 has 17 amino acids. CDR3 nucleotide sequence: TGCGCCAGCAGCCCGGGTACAGGGGGCAGCTCTGGAAACACCATATATTTT. The encoded protein is CASSPGTGGSSGNTIYF.

The chain carries TRBV5-4 and TRBJ2-1; 8 bases fit TRBD1. After removal of 4 bases from V and 6 bases from J, the junction contained 9 bases not matched to a gene. Germline CDR1 and CDR2: SGHNT and YYREEE (reference sequence). The CDR3 length is 15 residues. CDR3 coding DNA: TGTGCCAGCAGCCACAACAGGGGGTCGGGCAATGAGCAGTTCTTC. Its translation is CASSHNRGSGNEQFF.

Comment on this clone: At one of its ends the junction is not consistent with the germline gene, which may arise from a read error. V gene TRBV15 combines with J gene TRBJ2-6; 7 bases match TRBD1. Germline CDR1 LNHNV, CDR2 YYDKDF (reference sequence). The CDR3 is made up of 15 amino acids. In DNA form, the CDR3 reads TGTGCCACCAGCCGACAGGGCTCTGGGGCCAACGGCCTGACTTTC. It specifies CATSRQGSGANGLTF.

This clone was recorded a few times. The V call is TRBV5-1, the J call TRBJ1-2; a possible D gene is TRBD1 (6 bases). The germline gives CDR1 SGHRS, CDR2 YFSETQ. CDR3 size: 14 residues. Between the trimmed V and J ends, which lost 4 bases and 7 bases, there was a span of 17 bases. In nucleotides, the CDR3 is TGCGCCAGCAGCCCCGAGACAGGAGTGGCTGGCTACACCTTC. It translates to CASSPETGVAGYTF.

This sequence joins TRBV5-4 and TRBJ1-2; TRBD1 matches at 9 bases. V lost 5 bases, J lost 5 bases, and 7 bases stayed unmatched. CDR1 SGHNT and CDR2 YYREEE come from the germline V gene (reference sequence). The length of the CDR3 is 14 residues. Here the CDR3 DNA reads TGTGCCAGCAGGCACAGGGGGCGCCGGTATGGCTACACCTTC. As protein: CASRHRGRRYGYTF.

In DNA form, the CDR3 reads TGTGCCAGCAGTTTGAAGCCCTACGAGCAGTACTTC. Amino acid sequence: CASSLKPYEQYF. This sequence joins TRBV28 and TRBJ2-7, with unresolved D. The CDR3 length is 12 residues. V gave up 3 bases and J gave up 2 bases, with 5 bases separating them. Germline CDR1 MDHEN, CDR2 SYDVKM.